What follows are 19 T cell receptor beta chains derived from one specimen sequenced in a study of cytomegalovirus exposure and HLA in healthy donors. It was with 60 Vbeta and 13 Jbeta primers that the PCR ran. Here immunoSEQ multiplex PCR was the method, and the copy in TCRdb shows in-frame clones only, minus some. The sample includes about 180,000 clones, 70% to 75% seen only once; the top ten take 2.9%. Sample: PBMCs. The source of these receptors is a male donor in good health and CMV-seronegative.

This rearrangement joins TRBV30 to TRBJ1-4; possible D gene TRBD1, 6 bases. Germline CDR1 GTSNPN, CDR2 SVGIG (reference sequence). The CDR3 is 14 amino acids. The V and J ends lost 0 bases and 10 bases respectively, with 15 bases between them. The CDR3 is CAWSVPGVRGKLFF. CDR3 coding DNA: TGTGCCTGGAGTGTACCAGGGGTAAGGGGAAAACTGTTTTTT.

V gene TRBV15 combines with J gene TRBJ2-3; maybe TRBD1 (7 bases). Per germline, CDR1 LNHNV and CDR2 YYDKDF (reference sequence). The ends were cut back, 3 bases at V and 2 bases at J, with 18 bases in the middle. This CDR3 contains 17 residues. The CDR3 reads CATSRGGQTFNTDTQYF. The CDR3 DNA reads TGTGCCACCAGCAGGGGGGGACAGACCTTTAACACAGATACGCAGTATTTT.

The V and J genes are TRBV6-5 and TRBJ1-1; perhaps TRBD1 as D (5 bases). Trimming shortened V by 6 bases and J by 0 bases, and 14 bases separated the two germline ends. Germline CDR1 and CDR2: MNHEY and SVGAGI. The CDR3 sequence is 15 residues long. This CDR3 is CASRRTRDLNTEAFF. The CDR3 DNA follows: TGTGCCAGCAGGCGAACCAGGGACTTGAACACTGAAGCTTTCTTT.

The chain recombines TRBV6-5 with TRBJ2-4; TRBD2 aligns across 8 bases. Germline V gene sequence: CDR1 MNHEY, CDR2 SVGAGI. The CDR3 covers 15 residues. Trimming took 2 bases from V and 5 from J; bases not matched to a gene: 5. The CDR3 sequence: CASSYTSAGENIQYF. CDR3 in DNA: TGTGCCAGCAGTTACACCTCAGCGGGGGAAAACATTCAGTACTTC.

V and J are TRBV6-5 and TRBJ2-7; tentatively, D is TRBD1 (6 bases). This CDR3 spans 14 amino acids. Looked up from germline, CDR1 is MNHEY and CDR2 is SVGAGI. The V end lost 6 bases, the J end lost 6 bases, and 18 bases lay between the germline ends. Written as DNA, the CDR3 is TGTGCCAGCAGAAGCAGGGGATCGGTCCGCGAGCAGTACTTC. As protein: CASRSRGSVREQYF.

CDR3 coding DNA: TGTGCCAGCAGTTTAAAATCAGGGGTCGGACAGCCCCAGCATTTT. Amino acids: CASSLKSGVGQPQHF. This sequence joins TRBV27 and TRBJ1-5; possibly TRBD1 for D (6 bases). There are 15 residues in the CDR3. CDR1 and CDR2 from the germline V gene are MNHEY and SMNVEV (reference sequence). V lost 2 bases and J lost 7, with 15 bases in between.

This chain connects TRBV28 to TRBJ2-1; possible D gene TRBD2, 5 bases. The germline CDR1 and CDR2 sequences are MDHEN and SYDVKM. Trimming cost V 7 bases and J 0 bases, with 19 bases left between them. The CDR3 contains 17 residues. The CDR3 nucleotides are TGTGCCAGCAATGAGGACTCCCTCGACGGCTCCTACAATGAGCAGTTCTTC. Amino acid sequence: CASNEDSLDGSYNEQFF.

This CDR3 is CASKLDNRANEQFF. The CDR3 bases are TGCGCCAGCAAGCTTGATAACAGGGCGAATGAGCAGTTCTTC. The chain is built from TRBV5-1 and TRBJ2-1; D perhaps matches TRBD1 (6 bases). The CDR3 sequence is 14 residues long. V was trimmed by 6 bases and J by 7 bases, leaving 17 bases between them. Per germline, CDR1 SGHRS and CDR2 YFSETQ.

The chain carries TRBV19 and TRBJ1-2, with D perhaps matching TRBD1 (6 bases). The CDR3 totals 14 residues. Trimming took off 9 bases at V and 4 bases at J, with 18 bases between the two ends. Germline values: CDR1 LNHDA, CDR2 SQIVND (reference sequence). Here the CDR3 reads CASSGQITPYGYTF. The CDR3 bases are TGTGCCAGCTCCGGACAGATTACTCCCTATGGCTACACCTTC.

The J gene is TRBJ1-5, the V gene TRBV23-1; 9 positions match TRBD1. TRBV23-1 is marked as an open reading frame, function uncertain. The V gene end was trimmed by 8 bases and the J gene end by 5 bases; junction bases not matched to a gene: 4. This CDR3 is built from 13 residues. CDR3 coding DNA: TGCGCCAGCCCGGGACAGGGTTATCAGCCCCAGCATTTT. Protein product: CASPGQGYQPQHF.

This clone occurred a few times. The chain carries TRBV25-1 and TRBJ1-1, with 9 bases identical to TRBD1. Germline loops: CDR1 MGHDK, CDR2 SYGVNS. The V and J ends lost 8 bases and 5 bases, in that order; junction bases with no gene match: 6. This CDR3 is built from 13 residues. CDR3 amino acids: CASRGQGYTEAFF. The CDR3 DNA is TGTGCCAGCCGGGGACAGGGCTATACTGAAGCTTTCTTT.

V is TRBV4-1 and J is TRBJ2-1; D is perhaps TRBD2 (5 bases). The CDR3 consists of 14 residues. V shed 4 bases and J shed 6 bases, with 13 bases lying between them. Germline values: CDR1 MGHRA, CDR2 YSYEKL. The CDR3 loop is CASSLRDTTNEQFF. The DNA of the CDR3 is TGCGCCAGCAGCCTCCGGGATACCACCAATGAGCAGTTCTTC.

CDR3 protein: CASSDPGISEQYF. The DNA of the CDR3 is TGTGCCAGCAGTGACCCCGGGATCTCCGAGCAGTACTTC. The V call is TRBV2, the J call TRBJ2-7, with a weak D call TRBD2 (5 bases). The germline V gene encodes CDR1 SNHLY and CDR2 FYNNEI. Trimming removed 3 bases from V and 6 bases from J, with 12 bases in between. The CDR3 has 13 amino acids.

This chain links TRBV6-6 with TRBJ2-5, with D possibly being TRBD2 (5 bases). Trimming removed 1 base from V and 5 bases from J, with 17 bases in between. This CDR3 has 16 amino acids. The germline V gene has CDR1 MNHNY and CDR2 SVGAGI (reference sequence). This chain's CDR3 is CASSYYLGGVAETQYF. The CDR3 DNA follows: TGTGCCAGCAGTTACTACCTTGGAGGTGTCGCGGAGACCCAGTACTTC.

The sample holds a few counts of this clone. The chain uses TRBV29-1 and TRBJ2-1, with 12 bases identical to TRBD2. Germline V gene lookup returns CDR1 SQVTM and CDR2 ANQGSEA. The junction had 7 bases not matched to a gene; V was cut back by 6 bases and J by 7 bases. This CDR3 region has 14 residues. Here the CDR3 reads CSVETSGRNNEQFF. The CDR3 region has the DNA TGCAGCGTGGAGACTAGCGGGAGAAATAATGAGCAGTTCTTC.

The CDR3 region has the DNA TGCGCCAGCAGCCAATACACCAAGCGGGACTTCTCCTACGAGCAGTACTTC. Translating gives CASSQYTKRDFSYEQYF. This chain links TRBV4-1 with TRBJ2-7; 7 nucleotides match TRBD2. The CDR3 extends over 17 amino acids. The trim removed 2 bases at V and 0 bases at J, leaving 10 bases unmatched. CDR1 and CDR2 (germline): MGHRA, YSYEKL.

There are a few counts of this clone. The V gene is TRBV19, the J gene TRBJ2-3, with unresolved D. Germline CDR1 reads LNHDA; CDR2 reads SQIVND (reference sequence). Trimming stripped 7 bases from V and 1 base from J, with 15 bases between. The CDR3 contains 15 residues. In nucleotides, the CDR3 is TGTGCCAGTAAGCCTAGGCCTCAAGGCACAGATACGCAGTATTTT. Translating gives CASKPRPQGTDTQYF.

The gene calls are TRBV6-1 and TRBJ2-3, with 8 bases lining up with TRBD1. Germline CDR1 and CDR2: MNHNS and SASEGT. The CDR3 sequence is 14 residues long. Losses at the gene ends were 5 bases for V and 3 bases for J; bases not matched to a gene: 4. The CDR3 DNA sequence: TGTGCCAGCAGTCCCGGACAGGGTACAGATACGCAGTATTTT. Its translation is CASSPGQGTDTQYF.

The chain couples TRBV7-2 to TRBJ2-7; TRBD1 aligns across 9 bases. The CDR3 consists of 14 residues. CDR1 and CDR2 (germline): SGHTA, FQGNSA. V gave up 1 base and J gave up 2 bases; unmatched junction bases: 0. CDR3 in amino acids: CASSLGTGAYEQYF. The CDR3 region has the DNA TGTGCCAGCAGCTTAGGGACAGGGGCCTACGAGCAGTACTTC.